This TCR beta chain stems from a study of molecular identifiers for immune sequencing clone quantification. TCRdb reanalysed the PCR reads using MiXCR and keeps one entry per CDR3 protein. The sample shows about 630,000 distinct CDR3 sequences, 25% of them seen only once. Germline CDR1 and CDR2: LNHDA and SQIVND (reference sequence). CDR3 length equals 16 residues. On this clonotype itself: Mismatch with germline at one junction end may stem from a read error.

V usage is TRBV19 and J usage is TRBJ2-2; TRBD2 aligns across 8 bases. The source of this sequence is a human donor in good health. Some libraries in this study had Jurkat cell RNA spiked in. Material: naive CD8+ T cells from blood, with Jurkat cell RNA spiked in. Subset indicated: FACS-sorted CD8+CD4-CCR7+CD45RA+ naive T cells. The chain's CDR3 is CASRTGTRGFTGEPFF. The DNA for the CDR3 is TGTGCCAGCCGTACCGGGACTAGAGGATTTACCGGGGAGCCGTTTTTT.